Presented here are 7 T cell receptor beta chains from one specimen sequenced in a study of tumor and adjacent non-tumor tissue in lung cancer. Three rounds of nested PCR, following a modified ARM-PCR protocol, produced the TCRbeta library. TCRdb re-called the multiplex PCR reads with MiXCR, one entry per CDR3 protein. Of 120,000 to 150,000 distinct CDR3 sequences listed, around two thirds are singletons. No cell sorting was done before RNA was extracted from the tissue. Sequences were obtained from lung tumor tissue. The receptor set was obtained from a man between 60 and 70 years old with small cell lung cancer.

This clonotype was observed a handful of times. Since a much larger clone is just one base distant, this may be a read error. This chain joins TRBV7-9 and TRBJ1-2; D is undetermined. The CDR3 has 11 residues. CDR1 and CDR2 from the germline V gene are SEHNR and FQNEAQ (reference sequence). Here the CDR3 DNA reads TGTGTCAGCAGCTTCAACTATGGCTACACCTTC. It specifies CVSSFNYGYTF.

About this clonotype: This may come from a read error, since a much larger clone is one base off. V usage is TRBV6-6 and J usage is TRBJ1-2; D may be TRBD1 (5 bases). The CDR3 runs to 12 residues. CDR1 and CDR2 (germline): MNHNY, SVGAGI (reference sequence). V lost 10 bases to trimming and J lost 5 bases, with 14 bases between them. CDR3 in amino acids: CANSETAYGYTF. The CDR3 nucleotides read TGTGCCAATTCGGAGACAGCTTATGGCTACACCTTC.

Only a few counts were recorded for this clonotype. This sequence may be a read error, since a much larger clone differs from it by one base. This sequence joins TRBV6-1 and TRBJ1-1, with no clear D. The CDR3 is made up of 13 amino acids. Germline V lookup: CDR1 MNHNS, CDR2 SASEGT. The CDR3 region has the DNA TGTGCCAACAGTGCACTCAGGAACACTGAAGCTTTCTTT. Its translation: CANSALRNTEAFF.

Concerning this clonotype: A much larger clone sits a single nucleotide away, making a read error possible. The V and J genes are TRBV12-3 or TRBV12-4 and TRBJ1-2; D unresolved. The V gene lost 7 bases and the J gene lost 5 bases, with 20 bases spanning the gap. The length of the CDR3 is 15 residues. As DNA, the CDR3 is TGTGCCAGCAATCCCGGTTCTTACAGTCGATATGGCTACACCTTC. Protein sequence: CASNPGSYSRYGYTF.

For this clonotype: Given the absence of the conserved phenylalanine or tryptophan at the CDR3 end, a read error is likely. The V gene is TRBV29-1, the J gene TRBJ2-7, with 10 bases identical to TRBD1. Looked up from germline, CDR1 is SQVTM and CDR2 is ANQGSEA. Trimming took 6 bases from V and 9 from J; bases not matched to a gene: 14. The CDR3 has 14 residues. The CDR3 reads CSVARDRGPSRQYS. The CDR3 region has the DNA TGCAGCGTCGCCAGGGACAGGGGTCCCTCCAGGCAGTACTCC.

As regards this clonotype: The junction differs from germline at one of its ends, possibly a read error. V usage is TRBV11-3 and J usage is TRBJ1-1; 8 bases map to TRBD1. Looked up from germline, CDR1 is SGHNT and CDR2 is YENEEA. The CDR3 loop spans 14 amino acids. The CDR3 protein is CANSLGQVNTEALF. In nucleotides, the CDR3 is TGTGCCAACAGCTTGGGACAGGTGAACACTGAAGCTTTGTTT.

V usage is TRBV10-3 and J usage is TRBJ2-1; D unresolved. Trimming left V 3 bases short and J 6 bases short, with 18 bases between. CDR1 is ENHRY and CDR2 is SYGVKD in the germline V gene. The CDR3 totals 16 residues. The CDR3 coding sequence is TGTGCCATCAGTGATTCATACAGTCGAGCGACCAATGAGCAGTTCTTC. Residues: CAISDSYSRATNEQFF.